The 7 T cell receptor beta chains in this list originate from one sample, sequenced in a study of metastatic and nonmetastatic thyroid tumors. TCRdb re-called clones from the PCR reads using MiXCR. Among under 75,000 clones listed, roughly 18% were seen once. Patients underwent thyroid surgery, and none had received any treatment before it. Sequencing was done on a sample of blood. The receptors shown here come from a female donor with papillary thyroid cancer or a benign thyroid nodule (not recorded which). Some clones in this sample may be carry-over from other donors' samples.

Ten or more counts support this clone. J is TRBJ1-6 and V is TRBV12-3 or TRBV12-4; unclear D gene. V was cut by 6 bases and J by 0 bases, with 12 bases left in between. This CDR3 contains 16 residues. The CDR3 loop reads CASRSSINSYNSPLHF. Written as DNA, the CDR3 is TGTGCCAGCAGGTCCTCGATAAACTCCTATAATTCACCCCTCCACTTT.

This clone was detected many times. This chain joins TRBV30 and TRBJ2-2; D possibly corresponds to TRBD2 (5 bases). The V gene's germline CDR1 is GTSNPN and CDR2 SVGIG (reference sequence). The CDR3 totals 14 residues. Between the trimmed V and J ends, which lost 3 bases and 6 bases, there was a span of 14 bases. CDR3 region: CAWRRLGSAGELFF. The CDR3 bases are TGTGCCTGGAGAAGATTGGGGAGCGCCGGGGAGCTGTTTTTT.

The table lists this clone with many counts. The V call is TRBV14, the J call TRBJ2-2; maybe TRBD2 (5 bases). The CDR3 length is 13 residues. V lost 7 bases and J 2 bases, leaving 8 bases between the germline ends. Germline values: CDR1 SGHDN, CDR2 FVKESK. The CDR3 region is CASTAGNTGELFF. In nucleotides, the CDR3 is TGTGCCAGCACGGCGGGTAACACCGGGGAGCTGTTTTTT. Complete variable domain (other parts from reference TRBV14 and TRBJ2-2): EAGVTQFPSHSVIEKGQTVTLRCDPISGHDNLYWYRRVMGKEIKFLLHFVKESKQDESGMPNNRFLAERTGGTYSTLKVQPAELEDSGVYFCASTAGNTGELFFGEGSRLTVL.

This clone was recorded many times. The V and J genes are TRBV28 and TRBJ2-7, with 9 bases aligning to TRBD2. The CDR3 length is 13 residues. Germline V CDR1 and CDR2: MDHEN, SYDVKM. V shed 8 bases, J shed 2 bases, and the junction held 4 bases outside the gene matches. The CDR3 sequence is CASALAGPYEQYF. The CDR3 DNA is TGTGCCAGCGCACTAGCGGGCCCCTACGAGCAGTACTTC.

At least ten counts were recorded for this clone. The chain carries TRBV29-1 and TRBJ2-5, with 9 nucleotides matching TRBD1. CDR3 length: 16 residues. Germline V gives CDR1 SQVTM, CDR2 ANQGSEA. Trimming took 1 base from V and 0 from J; bases not matched to a gene: 6. Here the CDR3 reads CSVEGLRTGDQETQYF. The CDR3 region has the DNA TGCAGCGTTGAAGGTTTAAGGACAGGGGACCAAGAGACCCAGTACTTC.

This chain uses TRBV2 with TRBJ2-5; TRBD1 matches at 9 bases. The CDR3 extends over 16 amino acids. Germline V gene sequence: CDR1 SNHLY, CDR2 FYNNEI. V was clipped by 5 bases and J by 5 bases; unmatched bases: 12. The CDR3 nucleotides read TGTGCCAGCAGTTTACAGGGGGCGAACGTTGCGGAGACCCAGTACTTC. Encoded protein: CASSLQGANVAETQYF. The complete variable domain, with remaining parts taken from reference TRBV2 and TRBJ2-5, reads EPEVTQTPSHQVTQMGQEVILRCVPISNHLYFYWYRQILGQKVEFLVSFYNNEISEKSEIFDDQFSVERPDGSNFTLKIRSTKLEDSAMYFCASSLQGANVAETQYFGPGTRLLVL.

The V and J genes are TRBV13 and TRBJ2-1; no reliable D call. The germline V gene encodes CDR1 PRHDT and CDR2 FYEKMQ (reference sequence). V lost 6 bases and J lost 6, with 9 bases in between. This CDR3 contains 12 residues. CDR3 in DNA: TGTGCCAGCAGTTCCAGTGTCAATGAGCAGTTCTTC. Protein: CASSSSVNEQFF. The full variable domain, rest sourced from reference TRBV13 and TRBJ2-1, is AAGVIQSPRHLIKEKRETATLKCYPIPRHDTVYWYQQGPGQDPQFLISFYEKMQSDKGSIPDRFSAQQFSDYHSELNMSSLELGDSALYFCASSSSVNEQFFGPGTRLTVL.